This is a list of T cell receptor beta chains from one sample in a study of T cells in narcolepsy. The protocol was immunoSEQ multiplex PCR, while the TCRdb copy is restricted to in-frame clones and leaves out a portion. Of 30,000 or so clones detected, 60% to 85% appear once; the ten largest clones hold around 3.8%. The sample taken for sequencing was memory (CD45RA-) CD4+ T cells from blood. Source of these receptors: a human donor in good health. Each CDR3 is given with its conserved first and last residue. D genes are given only for firm matches. For some rows the clone size is stated as once, few or many, or as a class when expanded; others skip it.

J,V,size,D,DNA,CDR3
TRBJ2-7,TRBV11-3,.,TRBD2,TGTGCCAGCAGCTTAGATGGCGGCGGGGGATGGGGGGAGCAGTACTTC,CASSLDGGGGWGEQYF
TRBJ2-6,TRBV30,.,TRBD1,TGTGCCTGGAGGAGGACAGGTCGCACCAACGTCCTGACTTTC,CAWRRTGRTNVLTF
TRBJ2-7,TRBV5-1,.,.,TGCGCCAGCAGCTTAGGTCCGGGGACCTACGAGCAGTACTTC,CASSLGPGTYEQYF
TRBJ1-1,TRBV30,.,.,TGTGCCTGGAACACAAACACTGAAGCTTTCTTT,CAWNTNTEAFF
TRBJ2-1,TRBV27,.,TRBD2,TGTGCCAGCAGTTTAACAGCGGGAGGTCACAATGAGCAGTTCTTC,CASSLTAGGHNEQFF
TRBJ1-2,TRBV2,.,TRBD1,TGTGCCAGCAGGGACAGGGGGCCCCCTAACTATGGCTACACCTTC,CASRDRGPPNYGYTF
TRBJ2-3,TRBV27,.,TRBD2,TGTGCCAGCAGTTTATCTCGCGGGAGAACAGATACGCAGTATTTT,CASSLSRGRTDTQYF
TRBJ1-5,TRBV7-8,once,.,TGTGCCAGCAGCTTAGCGGCAGGCGCTGCTAAAAATCAGCCCCAGCATTTT,CASSLAAGAAKNQPQHF
TRBJ2-7,TRBV5-6,.,TRBD1,TGTGCCAGCAGCCAAGACAGGGGGAAGACCTACGAGCAGTACTTC,CASSQDRGKTYEQYF
TRBJ2-2,TRBV5-5,.,TRBD2,TGTGCCAGCAGCTTGGGCCTAGCGGCGAACACCGGGGAGCTGTTTTTT,CASSLGLAANTGELFF
TRBJ1-4,TRBV19,few,TRBD1,TGTGCCAGTAGTATAGACGGACCTAAGGGGGCTGGTGAAAAACTGTTTTTT,CASSIDGPKGAGEKLFF
TRBJ1-3,TRBV9,.,.,TGTGCCAGCAGCGTTACGGATTCTGGAAACACCATATATTTT,CASSVTDSGNTIYF
TRBJ2-7,TRBV29-1,.,.,TGCAGCGCCCTAAAACTCCGGGACTTATCCTACGAGCAGTACTTC,CSALKLRDLSYEQYF
TRBJ2-3,TRBV5-1,.,.,TGCGCCAGCAGCTTGGTGGGGGCCACAGATACGCAGTATTTT,CASSLVGATDTQYF
TRBJ2-5,TRBV6-1,few,.,TGTGCCAGCAGTGTTCTTTGGGGTCCAATGGAGACCCAGTACTTC,CASSVLWGPMETQYF
TRBJ2-7,TRBV30,.,TRBD1,TGTGCCTGGAGTCGACGGGACAGGGCTGCCTACGAGCAGTACTTC,CAWSRRDRAAYEQYF
TRBJ1-2,TRBV11-2,.,.,TGTGCCAGCAGCTTATCGCTTTTCGGCGCATATGGCTACACCTTC,CASSLSLFGAYGYTF
TRBJ2-5,TRBV15,.,.,TGTGCCACCAGCAGCGGAAGGGAGACCCAGTACTTC,CATSSGRETQYF
TRBJ1-2,TRBV18,.,TRBD1,TGTGCCAGCTCACCGTCGGGACAGGGGGTAGTCTACACCTTC,CASSPSGQGVVYTF
TRBJ1-5,TRBV9,.,.,TGTGCCAGCAGCCCCCCCGGGAGCAATCAGCCCCAGCATTTT,CASSPPGSNQPQHF
TRBJ2-1,TRBV7-9,.,.,TGTGCCATCTTAATTGTGGGGCCCCCCGATGAGCAGTTCTTC,CAILIVGPPDEQFF
TRBJ2-7,TRBV18,.,.,TGTGCCAGCTCACCGACAAACTCCTACGAGCAGTACTTC,CASSPTNSYEQYF
TRBJ1-1,TRBV5-1,.,TRBD1,TGCGCCAGCAGCTCGGACAGGATATTGACCCGTGGGACTGAAGCTTTCTTT,CASSSDRILTRGTEAFF
TRBJ1-2,TRBV5-1,.,.,TGCGCCAGCCGTCAAACCGGGGATGGCTACACCTTC,CASRQTGDGYTF
TRBJ1-2,TRBV5-4,.,.,TGTGCCAGCAGCTTGTCCAGTATCATAGCTAACTATGGCTACACCTTC,CASSLSSIIANYGYTF
TRBJ1-4,TRBV21-1,.,.,TGTGCCAGCATAGGGTTTGGATGGGGTGAAAAACTGTTTTTT,CASIGFGWGEKLFF
TRBJ2-7,TRBV5-1,.,.,TGCGCCAGCAGGCCCCTACGACTCAATTCCTACGAGCAGTACTTC,CASRPLRLNSYEQYF
TRBJ1-2,TRBV6-5,.,TRBD1,TGTGCCAGCACGAAAGACAGGGGTGACTATGGCTACACCTTC,CASTKDRGDYGYTF
TRBJ2-2,TRBV9,.,.,TGTGCCAGCAGCGTAGTGGGTGCAGGCATTACCGGGGAGCTGTTTTTT,CASSVVGAGITGELFF
TRBJ2-1,TRBV9,.,.,TGTGCCAGCAGCGTAGCGGCTTTCGGGCACAATGAGCAGTTCTTC,CASSVAAFGHNEQFF
TRBJ1-3,TRBV14,.,TRBD1,TGTGCCAGCAGCCAGGGGACAGGGGCTGGAAACACCATATATTTT,CASSQGTGAGNTIYF
TRBJ2-3,TRBV11-2,.,.,TGTGCCAGCAGCTTAGGGTCGGGGCTCACAGATACGCAGTATTTT,CASSLGSGLTDTQYF
TRBJ1-1,TRBV5-1,.,.,TGCGCCAGCAGCGTCTCTATGGACCTCACTGAAGCTTTCTTT,CASSVSMDLTEAFF
TRBJ2-4,TRBV7-2,.,TRBD1,TGTGCCAGCAGCTTGACAGGGGTTAACATTCAGTACTTC,CASSLTGVNIQYF
TRBJ1-1,TRBV5-5,.,TRBD1,TGTGCCAGCAGCGCAGGGGACAGGGTATACACTGAAGCTTTCTTT,CASSAGDRVYTEAFF
TRBJ1-2,TRBV6-6,.,.,TGTGCCAGCAGCACCCGGGTCACAGGCTATGGCTACACCTTC,CASSTRVTGYGYTF
TRBJ2-1,TRBV28,.,.,TGTGCCAGCAGTTTAGGTGGGCAGAGGAATGAGCAGTTCTTC,CASSLGGQRNEQFF
TRBJ2-3,TRBV29-1,.,.,TGCAGCGGGGCCATCGGGACAGATACGCAGTATTTT,CSGAIGTDTQYF
TRBJ1-1,TRBV19,.,TRBD1,TGTGCCAGTAGTGTAACGGCAGGGGGCGGGATTGAAGCTTTCTTT,CASSVTAGGGIEAFF
TRBJ1-2,TRBV30,.,.,TGTGCCTGGAGCTGGGAACAGGGACGGGGCTACACCTTC,CAWSWEQGRGYTF
TRBJ2-7,TRBV7-6,.,.,TGTGCCAGCAGCTCTTTTAGACAGTCCTACGAGCAGTACTTC,CASSSFRQSYEQYF
TRBJ2-1,TRBV10-3,.,TRBD1,TGTGCCATCAGTGGGGACAGGGGAGTGAATGAGCAGTTCTTC,CAISGDRGVNEQFF
TRBJ2-7,TRBV7-8,.,TRBD2,TGTGCCAGCAGCTCCCGGAGACTAGCGGGAGACAAGCAGTACTTC,CASSSRRLAGDKQYF
TRBJ1-1,TRBV10-3,.,TRBD1,TGTGCCATCAGTGAGTTGACAGGGAGTGGGGCTTTCTTT,CAISELTGSGAFF
TRBJ2-2,TRBV27,.,TRBD1,TGTGCCAGCAGTTTAAACAGGGGGCGGACCGGGGAGCTGTTTTTT,CASSLNRGRTGELFF
TRBJ2-3,TRBV19,medium-sized,.,TGTGCCAGTAGTAAGCAACAGTCCCCATTCACAGATACGCAGTATTTT,CASSKQQSPFTDTQYF
TRBJ1-1,TRBV11-3,.,.,TGTGCCAGCAGCTTAGCTCGGACAGCGAACACTGAAGCTTTCTTT,CASSLARTANTEAFF
TRBJ2-7,TRBV7-9,.,.,TGTGCCAGCCAAACTCTAGGGGCCTACGAGCAGTACTTC,CASQTLGAYEQYF
TRBJ2-7,TRBV2,.,.,TGTGCCAGCAACGGGGCAGGGTCGGGCGAGCAGTACTTC,CASNGAGSGEQYF
TRBJ2-5,TRBV5-6,.,.,TGTGCCAGCAGCTTAAAAGGGATCAAGACCCAGTACTTC,CASSLKGIKTQYF
TRBJ2-7,TRBV19,.,.,TGTGCCAGTAGTATCGTCTTCTCGGACTACGAGCAGTACTTC,CASSIVFSDYEQYF
TRBJ2-1,TRBV7-2,.,TRBD2,TGTGCCAGCAGCTTAATTAGCGGGGAGTTGGCGGAGCAGTTCTTC,CASSLISGELAEQFF
TRBJ2-3,TRBV7-9,.,.,TGTGCCAGCAGCCCGTACCCTGTGGATACGCAGTATTTT,CASSPYPVDTQYF
TRBJ1-1,TRBV18,.,.,TGTGCCAGCTCACCACAGGGAAGAACTGAAGCTTTCTTT,CASSPQGRTEAFF
TRBJ1-1,TRBV12-5,.,.,TGTGCTAGTGGTCTATTCCATAACACTGAAGCTTTCTTT,CASGLFHNTEAFF
TRBJ1-1,TRBV6-1,.,TRBD1,TGTGCCAGCAGTGAGTGGTCAGGGGGTACTGAAGCTTTCTTT,CASSEWSGGTEAFF
TRBJ1-4,TRBV6-1,.,TRBD1,TGTGCCAGCAGCACAGGGGAGCTTAATGAAAAACTGTTTTTT,CASSTGELNEKLFF
TRBJ1-5,TRBV11-3,.,TRBD1,TGTGCCAGCAGCGAGGGGGCAAATCAGCCCCAGCATTTT,CASSEGANQPQHF
TRBJ1-5,TRBV6-1,.,.,TGTGCCAGCCACAGGGTCACGGGTCAGCCCCAGCATTTT,CASHRVTGQPQHF
TRBJ1-2,TRBV11-2,.,.,TGTGCCAGCAGCTTAGAGAGACAGACCTATGGCTACACCTTC,CASSLERQTYGYTF